One and the same sample provided the 26 T cell receptor beta chains below, sequenced in a study of cytomegalovirus exposure and HLA in healthy donors. Researchers ran the PCR with 60 Vbeta and 13 Jbeta primers. The method was immunoSEQ multiplex PCR; TCRdb's version includes in-frame clones alone and lacks a portion of them. The data contain 130,000 to 150,000 clones, roughly two thirds of them seen just once; the ten biggest clones take up 1% to 1.5%. The material sequenced was PBMCs. The receptors here all came from a woman aged 40-49 years in good health and CMV-seronegative.

V is TRBV27 and J is TRBJ1-1; the match to TRBD1 covers 8 bases. J lost 0 bases, V lost 1 base, and 10 bases had no gene match. Germline values: CDR1 MNHEY, CDR2 SMNVEV (reference sequence). This CDR3 is built from 18 residues. This CDR3 reads CASSLLGTGLPLNTEAFF. DNA of the CDR3: TGTGCCAGCAGTTTATTAGGGACAGGCCTCCCTTTGAACACTGAAGCTTTCTTT.

This clone was found a few times. V usage is TRBV29-1 and J usage is TRBJ1-1, with D uncertain. CDR3 length: 12 residues. Germline assignment: CDR1 SQVTM and CDR2 ANQGSEA. V gave up 7 bases and J gave up 1 base, with 10 bases separating them. Here the CDR3 DNA reads TGCAGCGGACGGCGGCCGAACACTGAAGCTTTCTTT. Protein product: CSGRRPNTEAFF.

This clone was picked up one time. The chain employs TRBV7-9 and TRBJ1-1; 10 bases fit TRBD1. Trimming cost V 7 bases and J 5 bases; bases outside gene matches: 10. The CDR3 runs to 15 residues. Looked up from germline, CDR1 is SEHNR and CDR2 is FQNEAQ (reference sequence). DNA for the CDR3: TGTGCCAGCATCGGGACAGGGGCAACTTGGACTGAAGCTTTCTTT. Translation: CASIGTGATWTEAFF.

V usage is TRBV6-5 and J usage is TRBJ1-1; possible D gene TRBD1, 5 bases. Germline V lookup: CDR1 MNHEY, CDR2 SVGAGI. The CDR3 contains 14 residues. V was shortened by 4 bases and J by 3 bases, with 12 bases between the two germline ends. In nucleotides, the CDR3 is TGTGCCAGCAGTTCCTACGGGACTGACACTGAAGCTTTCTTT. Translated, it gives CASSSYGTDTEAFF.

The chain has TRBV5-1 and TRBJ1-4; D is uncertain. CDR1 and CDR2 (germline): SGHRS, YFSETQ. The ends were cut back, 2 bases at V and 4 bases at J, with 9 bases in the middle. The CDR3 has 14 residues. The CDR3 nucleotides are TGCGCCAGCAGCTTACTCGGACTTAATGAAAAACTGTTTTTT. Translating it yields CASSLLGLNEKLFF.

The chain has TRBV6-4 and TRBJ2-3; D ambiguous. V lost 4 bases and J lost 0, with 8 bases in between. In germline, CDR1 is MRHNA, CDR2 SNTAGT. This CDR3 has 14 residues. The CDR3: CASSGAVSTDTQYF. CDR3 nucleotides: TGTGCCAGCAGTGGCGCGGTGAGCACAGATACGCAGTATTTT.

The CDR3 DNA reads as TGTGCCAGCAGTCCGTGGGCGGGGGGCTCCTACAATGAGCAGTTCTTC. It specifies CASSPWAGGSYNEQFF. This chain joins TRBV27 and TRBJ2-1; 8 bases line up with TRBD2. Germline V CDR1 and CDR2: MNHEY, SMNVEV (reference sequence). With V trimmed by 5 bases and J by 0 bases, 6 bases remained unmatched. The CDR3 contains 16 residues.

This chain connects TRBV4-1 to TRBJ1-4; a possible D gene is TRBD1 (5 bases). Trimming shortened V by 0 bases and J by 4 bases, and 9 bases separated the two germline ends. Germline loops: CDR1 MGHRA, CDR2 YSYEKL. CDR3 size: 15 residues. CDR3 amino acids: CASSQESGLNEKLFF. In DNA form, the CDR3 reads TGCGCCAGCAGCCAAGAGTCGGGACTTAATGAAAAACTGTTTTTT.

The V and J genes are TRBV5-6 and TRBJ1-5, with D tentatively TRBD1 (5 bases). CDR1 and CDR2 from the germline V gene are SGHDT and YYEEEE. This CDR3 comprises 14 residues. V lost 0 bases to trimming and J lost 5 bases, with 9 bases between them. For the CDR3, the DNA is TGTGCCAGCAGCTTGGCGGGGGGAGATCAGCCCCAGCATTTT. Its translation: CASSLAGGDQPQHF.

In its sample, this clone ranks as medium-sized. The chain links TRBV2 to TRBJ1-1; 7 nucleotides line up with TRBD1. Losses at the gene ends were 8 bases for V and 7 bases for J; bases not matched to a gene: 13. This CDR3 is 14 amino acids long. Germline CDR1 SNHLY, CDR2 FYNNEI. The CDR3 protein is CASPPDRLTDEAFF. The CDR3 nucleotides are TGTGCCAGCCCACCGGACAGGTTAACCGATGAAGCTTTCTTT.

The chain links TRBV7-2 to TRBJ2-5; TRBD2 matches 7 bases. The junction had 5 bases not matched to a gene; V was cut back by 5 bases and J by 5 bases. This CDR3 is built from 13 residues. Germline V gene sequence: CDR1 SGHTA, CDR2 FQGNSA. The CDR3, as DNA: TGTGCCAGCAGCGCCAGGGAGGGGGAGACCCAGTACTTC. It specifies CASSAREGETQYF.

V and J are TRBV4-1 and TRBJ2-7, with a possible D match to TRBD2 (5 bases). The length of the CDR3 is 14 residues. Trimming cost V 1 base and J 4 bases, with 11 bases left between them. CDR1 and CDR2 from the germline V gene are MGHRA and YSYEKL. The CDR3: CASSQGPEGYEQYF. The CDR3 DNA is TGCGCCAGCAGCCAAGGTCCCGAGGGATACGAGCAGTACTTC.

This clone was seen many times. The chain has TRBV4-1 and TRBJ1-1; 8 nucleotides align to TRBD1. Germline V gives CDR1 MGHRA, CDR2 YSYEKL. This CDR3 has 14 residues. V shed 4 bases, J shed 2 bases, and the junction held 3 bases outside the gene matches. The CDR3 DNA is TGCGCCAGCAGCCCGACAGGGGCTAACACTGAAGCTTTCTTT. This codes for CASSPTGANTEAFF.

The J gene is TRBJ2-1, the V gene TRBV7-2; 9 nucleotides align to TRBD1. CDR3 length: 14 residues. Germline V CDR1 and CDR2: SGHTA, FQGNSA. J lost 7 bases, V lost 4 bases, and 5 bases had no gene match. CDR3 DNA sequence: TGTGCCAGCAGCTCGACGGACAGGGGAAATGAGCAGTTCTTC. It translates to CASSSTDRGNEQFF.

The gene calls are TRBV6-5 and TRBJ2-7; D perhaps matches TRBD1 (6 bases). CDR1 is MNHEY, CDR2 SVGAGI, per germline. This CDR3 comprises 13 residues. V was clipped by 4 bases and J by 3 bases, with 10 bases between them. The CDR3 loop is CASSSQGFYEQYF. The DNA for the CDR3 is TGTGCCAGCAGTTCACAGGGTTTCTACGAGCAGTACTTC.

The chain joins TRBV5-6 to TRBJ2-1; possibly TRBD2 for D (5 bases). V lost 0 bases to trimming and J lost 0 bases, with 10 bases between them. Germline V CDR1 and CDR2: SGHDT, YYEEEE. The CDR3 has 16 amino acids. The CDR3 loop reads CASSLGPTSSYNEQFF. The CDR3 bases are TGTGCCAGCAGCTTGGGGCCAACTAGCTCCTACAATGAGCAGTTCTTC.

The chain uses TRBV7-9 and TRBJ2-3; TRBD1 matches 7 bases. Unmatched junction bases numbered 0, after V lost 3 bases and J lost 0 bases. The CDR3 is 14 amino acids. CDR1 is SEHNR, CDR2 FQNEAQ, per germline (reference sequence). This CDR3 reads CASSLDRSTDTQYF. The CDR3 DNA follows: TGTGCCAGCAGCTTGGACAGGAGCACAGATACGCAGTATTTT.

The chain recombines TRBV10-2 with TRBJ2-5; the D is unclear. This CDR3 region has 13 residues. The ends were cut back, 3 bases at V and 5 bases at J, with 10 bases in the middle. From germline, CDR1 is WSHSY and CDR2 SAAADI. CDR3 bases: TGCGCCAGCAGTGAATTGCAGTGGGAGACCCAGTACTTC. This encodes CASSELQWETQYF.

This clone was observed a few times. The gene calls are TRBV2 and TRBJ1-2, with TRBD1 as a possible D gene (5 bases). There are 14 residues in the CDR3. V lost 0 bases and J 4 bases, leaving 9 bases between the germline ends. CDR1 SNHLY and CDR2 FYNNEI come from the germline V gene. CDR3 amino acids: CASSEAQGFYGYTF. The CDR3, as DNA: TGTGCCAGCAGTGAAGCTCAGGGATTCTATGGCTACACCTTC. Combining the CDR3 with reference TRBV2 and TRBJ1-2 gives the whole variable domain EPEVTQTPSHQVTQMGQEVILRCVPISNHLYFYWYRQILGQKVEFLVSFYNNEISEKSEIFDDQFSVERPDGSNFTLKIRSTKLEDSAMYFCASSEAQGFYGYTFGSGTRLTVV.

This rearrangement joins TRBV9 to TRBJ1-2; a possible D gene is TRBD1 (5 bases). Trimming pared 0 bases from V and 5 bases from J, leaving 11 bases between. The CDR3 runs to 14 residues. Germline assignment: CDR1 SGDLS and CDR2 YYNGEE. CDR3 residues: CASSVDQGWYGYTF. CDR3 in DNA: TGTGCCAGCAGCGTAGATCAGGGTTGGTATGGCTACACCTTC.

The CDR3 loop is CASRPRQGTQYF. The DNA for the CDR3 is TGTGCCAGCAGACCTCGACAGGGGACCCAGTACTTC. The V call is TRBV28, the J call TRBJ2-5; 7 bases fit TRBD1. The CDR3 has 12 amino acids. Per the germline V gene, CDR1 is MDHEN and CDR2 is SYDVKM. J was trimmed by 7 bases and V by 6 bases; bases with no gene match: 5.

The rearrangement links TRBV27 to TRBJ1-3; 8 bases are shared with TRBD1. Per germline, CDR1 MNHEY and CDR2 SMNVEV (reference sequence). The CDR3 sequence is 15 residues long. V lost 3 bases and J lost 4; bases outside the gene matches: 5. The CDR3 reads CASSLTGAGGNTIYF. CDR3 coding DNA: TGTGCCAGCAGTTTGACAGGGGCAGGGGGAAACACCATATATTTT.

This chain uses TRBV2 with TRBJ2-2, with 14 nucleotides matching TRBD2. The CDR3 sequence is 17 residues long. Germline V lookup: CDR1 SNHLY, CDR2 FYNNEI. The trim removed 4 bases at V and 6 bases at J, leaving 7 bases unmatched. CDR3 residues: CASSVLMTSGGAGELFF. The CDR3 nucleotides are TGTGCCAGCAGTGTTTTAATGACTAGCGGGGGGGCCGGGGAGCTGTTTTTT. Using reference TRBV2 and TRBJ2-2 for the parts outside the CDR3, the full variable domain is EPEVTQTPSHQVTQMGQEVILRCVPISNHLYFYWYRQILGQKVEFLVSFYNNEISEKSEIFDDQFSVERPDGSNFTLKIRSTKLEDSAMYFCASSVLMTSGGAGELFFGEGSRLTVL.

Points on this clone: It is unclear where the CDR3 begins or ends on the DNA, so no DNA is shown, and the CDR3 is as TCRdb lists it. The rearrangement links TRBV4-1 to TRBJ2-3; the listed D gene, TRBD2, was not tested against the DNA. The germline CDR1 and CDR2 sequences are MGHRA and YSYEKL. Counting both end residues, the CDR3 totals 17 amino acids. CDR3 loop: CASSQVRRAEGADTQYF.

In its sample, this clone was seen a few times. The V call is TRBV5-4, the J call TRBJ1-3; D uncertain. The germline V gene has CDR1 SGHNT and CDR2 YYREEE (reference sequence). V shed 3 bases and J shed 0 bases, with 4 bases lying between them. The CDR3 has 13 residues. This CDR3 reads CASSSVSGNTIYF. In DNA, the CDR3 is TGTGCCAGCAGCTCCGTCTCTGGAAACACCATATATTTT.

The chain couples TRBV19 to TRBJ1-2; D unclear. The CDR3 is 14 residues long. The germline V and J ends were trimmed by 9 bases and 1 base, with 15 bases remaining between them. Germline CDR1 LNHDA, CDR2 SQIVND (reference sequence). The CDR3 spells CASSRVTLNYGYTF. The CDR3 DNA reads TGTGCCAGCAGTCGAGTCACCCTTAACTATGGCTACACCTTC.